The clone carrying this T cell receptor (beta chain) came up many times. Looked up from germline, CDR1 is SGHTA and CDR2 is FQGNSA. V shed 4 bases and J shed 0 bases, with 6 bases lying between them. This CDR3 contains 14 residues. This record belongs to a study of T cell repertoires in cytomegalovirus infection. TCRdb fed the reads into MiXCR, producing one record per CDR3 protein. The table shows approximately 250,000 distinct CDR3 sequences, with over 8% occurring only once. The chain carries TRBV7-2 and TRBJ1-4; D uncertain. Sample: PBMCs. This clonotype originated in a human donor in good health (CMV status not recorded). Some clones in this sample may be carry-over from other donors' samples. CDR3 residues: CASSWFATNEKLFF. CDR3 in DNA: TGTGCCAGCAGCTGGTTTGCAACTAATGAAAAACTGTTTTTT.